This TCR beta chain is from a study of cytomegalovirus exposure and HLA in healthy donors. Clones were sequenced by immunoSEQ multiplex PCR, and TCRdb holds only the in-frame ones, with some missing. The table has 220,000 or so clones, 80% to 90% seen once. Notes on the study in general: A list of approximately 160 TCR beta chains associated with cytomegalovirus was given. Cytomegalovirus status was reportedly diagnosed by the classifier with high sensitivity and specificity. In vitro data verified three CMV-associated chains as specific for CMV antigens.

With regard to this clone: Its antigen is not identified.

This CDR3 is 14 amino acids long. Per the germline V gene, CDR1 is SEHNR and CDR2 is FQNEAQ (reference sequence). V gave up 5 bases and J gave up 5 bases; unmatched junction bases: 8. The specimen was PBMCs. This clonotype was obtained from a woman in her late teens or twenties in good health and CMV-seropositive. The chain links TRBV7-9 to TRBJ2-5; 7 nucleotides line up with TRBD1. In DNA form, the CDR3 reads TGTGCCAGCAGCGCTTTATTACAGGGGGAGACCCAGTACTTC. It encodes CASSALLQGETQYF.